This T cell receptor (beta chain) originates from a study of T cell responses to AZD1222 COVID-19 vaccine. As for the study in general: Analyses pooled second doses at about 4 or about 12 weeks. Points from the study as a whole: The study reported that nearly half of spike-specific TCRs target unmutated variant regions. Dominant at 160-218 and 743-854, vaccine-associated CD4 TCRs also spanned spike.

Points on this clone: Its specificity is unknown.

Per germline, CDR1 SQVTM and CDR2 ANQGSEA. CDR3 length equals 12 residues. The ends lost 7 bases at V and 5 bases at J; junction bases unmatched: 8. The repertoire was sequenced with immunoSEQ multiplex PCR; TCRdb's copy has only in-frame clones and lacks some. The sample holds fewer than 200,000 clones, 91% seen once. The chain carries TRBV29-1 and TRBJ2-7, with 7 bases fitting TRBD1. This clonotype was obtained from an adult in good health. The sequencing here drew on peripheral blood, taken on day 0 of AZD1222 vaccination. The CDR3 spells CSAAAQGDEQYF. In DNA, the CDR3 is TGCAGCGCCGCGGCCCAGGGGGACGAGCAGTACTTC.